The 31 T cell receptor beta chains reported below all come from one sample, sequenced in a study of T cell changes during pregnancy in multiple sclerosis. Profiling relied on immunoSEQ multiplex PCR, and the TCRdb table lists in-frame clones only, not all of them. The repertoire holds some 80,000 clones, with less than 95% as singletons. Sequenced material: peripheral blood, taken in the third trimester of pregnancy. Source of these receptors: a female donor with multiple sclerosis, enrolled in a pregnancy study.

The chain couples TRBV2 to TRBJ2-7; 10 bases are a match to TRBD1. Trimming at V came to 7 bases and at J to 3 bases, leaving 6 bases not matched to a gene. The CDR3 runs 14 residues. Germline V lookup: CDR1 SNHLY, CDR2 FYNNEI. For the CDR3, the DNA is TGTGCCAGCAAAGCCGGGACAGGGGTCTACGAGCAGTACTTC. Its translation: CASKAGTGVYEQYF.

The J gene is TRBJ1-3, the V gene TRBV7-9, with a tentative D call TRBD1 (5 bases). The CDR3 is 14 residues long. The V gene's germline CDR1 is SEHNR and CDR2 FQNEAQ (reference sequence). V was cut by 7 bases and J by 0 bases, with 10 bases left in between. CDR3 in DNA: TGTGCCAGCATACGGGGGGACTCTGGAAACACCATATATTTT. Residues: CASIRGDSGNTIYF.

This sequence joins TRBV7-6 and TRBJ2-1, with TRBD2 identical over 9 bases. Trimming removed 5 bases from V and 2 bases from J; junction bases left unmatched: 4. This CDR3 contains 15 residues. CDR1 and CDR2 from the germline V gene are SGHVS and FNYEAQ. CDR3 region: CASSLSGGAYNEQFF. CDR3 nucleotides: TGTGCCAGCAGCCTTAGCGGGGGCGCCTACAATGAGCAGTTCTTC.

The rearrangement joins TRBV6-6 to TRBJ2-2; the match to TRBD1 covers 9 bases. CDR1 is MNHNY and CDR2 is SVGAGI in the germline V gene (reference sequence). Losses at the gene ends were 4 bases for V and 4 bases for J; bases not matched to a gene: 7. The CDR3 is 16 residues long. The CDR3 DNA reads TGTGCCAGCAGTTCTAGGACAGGGGCGACCACCGGGGAGCTGTTTTTT. This translates into CASSSRTGATTGELFF.

The sample holds one count of this clone. The V call is TRBV5-1, the J call TRBJ2-7; 7 bases agree with TRBD2. This CDR3 is built from 13 residues. V gave up 4 bases and J gave up 6 bases; unmatched junction bases: 7. Per germline, CDR1 SGHRS and CDR2 YFSETQ. CDR3 DNA sequence: TGCGCCAGCAGCCCAAAGACGGGGGGCGAGCAGTACTTC. Protein product: CASSPKTGGEQYF.

The table lists this clone with a few counts. This chain connects TRBV30 to TRBJ1-1, with 7 bases aligning to TRBD1. Germline CDR1 and CDR2: GTSNPN and SVGIG (reference sequence). The CDR3 loop spans 13 amino acids. Trimming removed 5 bases from V and 2 bases from J; junction bases left unmatched: 5. Here the CDR3 reads CAWAGQPNTEAFF. CDR3 sequence (DNA): TGTGCCTGGGCGGGACAGCCCAACACTGAAGCTTTCTTT. Looking up the rest from reference TRBV30 and TRBJ1-1 gives the full variable domain: SQTIHQWPATLVQPVGSPLSLECTVEGTSNPNLYWYRQAAGRGLQLLFYSVGIGQISSEVPQNLSASRPQDRQFILSSKKLLLSDSGFYLCAWAGQPNTEAFFGQGTRLTVV.

The chain recombines TRBV5-1 with TRBJ2-7, with D unclear. Germline loops: CDR1 SGHRS, CDR2 YFSETQ. The CDR3 contains 11 residues. Trimming took 7 bases from V and 2 from J, leaving 7 bases between them. CDR3 protein: CASSSPYEQYF. As DNA, the CDR3 is TGCGCCAGCTCCTCCCCCTACGAGCAGTACTTC.

The J gene is TRBJ2-1, the V gene TRBV13, with a weak D call TRBD1 (5 bases). V lost 2 bases, J lost 3 bases, and 11 bases lay in between. This CDR3 contains 15 residues. Germline assignment: CDR1 PRHDT and CDR2 FYEKMQ (reference sequence). The chain's CDR3 is CASSLRKDNYNEQFF. Written as DNA, the CDR3 is TGTGCCAGCAGCTTAAGAAAGGACAACTACAATGAGCAGTTCTTC.

This rearrangement joins TRBV5-5 to TRBJ2-6; weak D call: TRBD1 (7 bases). Trimming pared 5 bases from V and 0 bases from J, leaving 9 bases between. This CDR3 comprises 15 residues. CDR1 is SGHKS and CDR2 is YYEKEE in the germline V gene (reference sequence). In DNA form, the CDR3 reads TGTGCCAGCAGGCGGGACAGCTCTGGGGCCAACGTCCTGACTTTC. Its protein is CASRRDSSGANVLTF.

V gene TRBV11-2 combines with J gene TRBJ2-2; TRBD2 aligns across 8 bases. Germline V gene data show CDR1 as SGHAT and CDR2 as FQNNGV. The CDR3 contains 18 residues. The J segment lost 1 base and the V segment lost 4 bases, leaving 11 bases of the junction unmatched. The chain's CDR3 is CASSSQFASGGNTGELFF. The CDR3 DNA follows: TGTGCCAGCAGCTCCCAATTCGCCAGCGGGGGGAACACCGGGGAGCTGTTTTTT.

The V call is TRBV30, the J call TRBJ1-1; the match to TRBD1 covers 9 bases. The CDR3 loop spans 13 amino acids. Germline V gives CDR1 GTSNPN, CDR2 SVGIG (reference sequence). The V segment lost 5 bases and the J segment 6 bases; nucleotides outside the gene matches: 7. The DNA of the CDR3 is TGTGCCTGGGCCGGACAGGGGCGTTCTGAAGCTTTCTTT. It is translated as CAWAGQGRSEAFF.

The table lists this clone with a count of one. This chain joins TRBV9 and TRBJ2-1, with 7 nucleotides matching TRBD2. This CDR3 region has 17 residues. CDR1 and CDR2 from the germline V gene are SGDLS and YYNGEE. The V gene end was trimmed by 3 bases and the J gene end by 7 bases; junction bases not matched to a gene: 16. In DNA, the CDR3 is TGTGCCAGCAGCGCCCAGCAGTGGACTAGTGCACTTAATGAGCAGTTCTTC. Protein product: CASSAQQWTSALNEQFF.

The V and J genes are TRBV7-9 and TRBJ1-5; a weak D match, TRBD1 (5 bases). V lost 2 bases, J lost 4 bases, and 9 bases lay in between. Germline assignment: CDR1 SEHNR and CDR2 FQNEAQ (reference sequence). CDR3 length: 14 residues. As DNA, the CDR3 is TGTGCCAGCAGCTTAAAGGGGTGGAATCAGCCCCAGCATTTT. Translating it yields CASSLKGWNQPQHF.

The CDR3 protein is CASSKPEGRQYF. The CDR3 DNA follows: TGTGCCAGCAGCAAACCTGAGGGCAGGCAGTACTTC. The chain uses TRBV21-1 and TRBJ2-7; TRBD2 reflects the table's D call only, with no check against the DNA. TRBV21-1 is noted as a pseudogene. This CDR3 is 12 amino acids long.

The chain couples TRBV9 to TRBJ1-3; tentative D call: TRBD1 (6 bases). This CDR3 spans 17 amino acids. Germline V gives CDR1 SGDLS, CDR2 YYNGEE. V dropped 3 bases and J dropped 0 bases, with 16 bases sitting between them. The CDR3 DNA follows: TGTGCCAGCAGCGCCCTGGGGGCCTATTCCTCTGGAAACACCATATATTTT. This encodes CASSALGAYSSGNTIYF.

The chain carries TRBV5-1 and TRBJ2-2, with 8 bases identical to TRBD1. This CDR3 is 14 amino acids long. CDR1 SGHRS and CDR2 YFSETQ come from the germline V gene. V shed 4 bases, J shed 7 bases, and the junction held 6 bases outside the gene matches. The CDR3 DNA sequence: TGCGCCAGCAGCCGGACAGGGTCTGGCGGGGAGCTGTTTTTT. It translates to CASSRTGSGGELFF.

The chain recombines TRBV6-5 with TRBJ2-7, with D perhaps matching TRBD1 (6 bases). The length of the CDR3 is 14 residues. V dropped 0 bases and J dropped 3 bases, with 9 bases sitting between them. The germline V gene encodes CDR1 MNHEY and CDR2 SVGAGI. CDR3 residues: CASSYSPQGYEQYF. The CDR3 DNA reads as TGTGCCAGCAGTTACTCCCCACAGGGCTACGAGCAGTACTTC.

Details on this clone: Relative to the germline gene, one junction end is altered; a read error may explain this. The rearrangement uses TRBV5-4 and TRBJ2-5, with D perhaps matching TRBD2 (6 bases). This CDR3 comprises 14 residues. Germline V gene sequence: CDR1 SGHNT, CDR2 YYREEE (reference sequence). For the CDR3, the DNA is TGTGCCAGCAGCATCCGGGACTCCTCTTTCGGCCGGCACTTC. This gives the protein CASSIRDSSFGRHF.

The chain couples TRBV11-2 to TRBJ2-5, with 7 positions matching TRBD2. Trimming cost V 0 bases and J 2 bases; bases outside gene matches: 9. The CDR3 totals 17 residues. The V gene's germline CDR1 is SGHAT and CDR2 FQNNGV. For the CDR3, the DNA is TGTGCCAGCAGCTTAGAGGGGGGGAGGGGTCGACAAGAGACCCAGTACTTC. This sequence encodes CASSLEGGRGRQETQYF.

The genes are TRBV19 and TRBJ1-5, with D maybe TRBD1 (5 bases). CDR1 and CDR2 (germline): LNHDA, SQIVND (reference sequence). With 7 bases removed from V and 1 base from J, the gap between germline ends came to 14 bases. This CDR3 is 15 amino acids long. CDR3 coding DNA: TGTGCCAGTAAGGGGTACAGTATCAGCAATCAGCCCCAGCATTTT. Translation gives CASKGYSISNQPQHF.

This clone was detected a few times. V is TRBV4-1 and J is TRBJ1-2; no clear D. The CDR3 loop spans 13 amino acids. V lost 1 base to trimming and J lost 4 bases, with 7 bases between them. Per the germline V gene, CDR1 is MGHRA and CDR2 is YSYEKL. CDR3 residues: CASSQGGSYGYTF. In nucleotides, the CDR3 is TGCGCCAGCAGCCAAGGTGGCAGCTATGGCTACACCTTC.

This clone was found once. The V and J genes are TRBV5-1 and TRBJ1-5; 7 bases line up with TRBD1. The junction had 1 base not matched to a gene; V was cut back by 0 bases and J by 4 bases. Germline V CDR1 and CDR2: SGHRS, YFSETQ. This CDR3 is built from 14 residues. CDR3 nucleotides: TGCGCCAGCAGCTTGGGGGACAGAAATCAGCCCCAGCATTTT. Translated: CASSLGDRNQPQHF.

The chain uses TRBV7-3 and TRBJ2-5, with D possibly being TRBD1 (6 bases). V lost 1 base to trimming and J lost 3 bases, with 21 bases between them. From germline, CDR1 is SGHTA and CDR2 FQGTGA. The CDR3 has 18 amino acids. Here the CDR3 DNA reads TGTGCCAGCAGCTTAAAGATTGTGGACAGCTGGGAAAAAGAGACCCAGTACTTC. This gives the protein CASSLKIVDSWEKETQYF.

V and J are TRBV30 and TRBJ1-4; no firm D call. CDR1 is GTSNPN and CDR2 is SVGIG in the germline V gene (reference sequence). Trimming took 2 bases from V and 7 from J, leaving 8 bases between them. CDR3 length equals 12 residues. Here the CDR3 reads CAWSPYTEKLFF. The CDR3 nucleotides are TGTGCCTGGAGTCCGTACACTGAAAAACTGTTTTTT.

The genes are TRBV9 and TRBJ1-2, with 9 bases identical to TRBD1. Looked up from germline, CDR1 is SGDLS and CDR2 is YYNGEE. After removal of 3 bases from V and 8 bases from J, the junction contained 8 bases not matched to a gene. This CDR3 comprises 14 residues. CDR3 loop: CASSGGQGSNGYTF. The DNA of the CDR3 is TGTGCCAGCAGCGGAGGACAGGGGAGCAACGGCTACACCTTC. The full variable domain, rest sourced from reference TRBV9 and TRBJ1-2, is DSGVTQTPKHLITATGQRVTLRCSPRSGDLSVYWYQQSLDQGLQFLIQYYNGEERAKGNILERFSAQQFPDLHSELNLSSLELGDSALYFCASSGGQGSNGYTFGSGTRLTVV.

V is TRBV5-1 and J is TRBJ2-2, with 8 bases fitting TRBD2. In germline, CDR1 is SGHRS, CDR2 YFSETQ. V lost 0 bases, J lost 4 bases, and 8 bases stayed unmatched. The CDR3 covers 17 residues. CDR3 DNA: TGCGCCAGCAGCTTGGCAAACGGGGGGGCCGGCACCGGGGAGCTGTTTTTT. Protein sequence: CASSLANGGAGTGELFF.

The table lists this clone with a count of one. V usage is TRBV6-5 and J usage is TRBJ1-5; no reliable D call. CDR1 is MNHEY, CDR2 SVGAGI, per germline. The CDR3 consists of 13 residues. Trimming left V 4 bases short and J 5 bases short, with 9 bases between. CDR3 nucleotides: TGTGCCAGCAGTTCCTCCTACGATCAGCCCCAGCATTTT. The encoded protein is CASSSSYDQPQHF.

The chain is built from TRBV13 and TRBJ1-2; tentative D call: TRBD1 (6 bases). This CDR3 comprises 17 residues. V was clipped by 4 bases and J by 6 bases, with 24 bases between them. Germline V lookup: CDR1 PRHDT, CDR2 FYEKMQ (reference sequence). The CDR3 here is CASSSPEVQGGYHGYTF. CDR3 sequence (DNA): TGTGCCAGCAGCTCCCCGGAGGTACAGGGTGGGTACCATGGCTACACCTTC.

The CDR3 protein is CASRRYYYEQYF. The DNA for the CDR3 is TGTGCCAGCAGGAGGTATTACTACGAGCAGTACTTC. The rearrangement joins TRBV21-1 to TRBJ2-7; the listed D gene, TRBD2, was not tested against the DNA. TRBV21-1 counts as a pseudogene. This CDR3 spans 12 amino acids.

The gene calls are TRBV6-4 and TRBJ1-5, with 7 bases fitting TRBD1. Per the germline V gene, CDR1 is MRHNA and CDR2 is SNTAGT. This CDR3 is 14 amino acids long. The V segment lost 6 bases and the J segment 6 bases; nucleotides outside the gene matches: 8. In nucleotides, the CDR3 is TGTGCCAGCAGACCGGGACAGCCGTTTCAGCCCCAGCATTTT. It codes for CASRPGQPFQPQHF.

The chain uses TRBV9 and TRBJ1-2, with 7 bases that match TRBD1. This CDR3 comprises 15 residues. Per germline, CDR1 SGDLS and CDR2 YYNGEE. The junction had 7 bases not matched to a gene; V was cut back by 0 bases and J by 5 bases. The DNA for the CDR3 is TGTGCCAGCAGCGTAGAACCCATGGGACAGTATGGCTACACCTTC. Translating it yields CASSVEPMGQYGYTF.